A single T cell receptor beta chain is shown here with its context. This record comes from a study of radiation and T cells in renal cell carcinoma. The time point was: blood 4 weeks post-SBRT, at nephrectomy. As to treatment: 15 Gy SBRT to primary tumor, nephrectomy 4 weeks later. Serial blood draws occurred at baseline and 2 and 4 weeks post-SBRT. This renal cell carcinoma was of the clear cell type. Produced via immunoSEQ multiplex PCR; TCRdb's table is partial and in-frame only. The data contain 150,000 to 200,000 clones, less than 90% of them singletons. The length of the CDR3 is 14 residues. V lost 3 bases, J lost 7 bases, and 17 bases lay in between. Per the germline V gene, CDR1 is SGHNT and CDR2 is YYREEE (reference sequence).

V is TRBV5-4 and J is TRBJ2-7; a weak D match, TRBD2 (6 bases). This TCR came from a woman in her fifties or sixties with renal cell carcinoma. Sequencing used blood, obtained from a patient whose treatment included radiotherapy and nephrectomy. For the CDR3, the DNA is TGTGCCAGCAGCTACTCCGGGACTCTGGGGGAGCAGTACTTC. Translation gives CASSYSGTLGEQYF.